The present TCR beta chain was sequenced within a study of control samples from healthy donors and cancer patients. The repertoire was sequenced with immunoSEQ multiplex PCR; TCRdb's copy has only in-frame clones and lacks some. Here the sample spans approximately 70,000 clones, roughly 84% being singletons. Germline assignment: CDR1 LNHDA and CDR2 SQIVND (reference sequence). The CDR3 consists of 14 residues. With V trimmed by 8 bases and J by 4 bases, 8 bases remained unmatched. Sequenced: blood. The TCR originated in a woman aged 50 to 60 in good health. The V and J genes are TRBV19 and TRBJ2-7, with TRBD1 matching 10 bases. CDR3 coding DNA: TGTGCCAGTTCCATGGGGACAGGGGTGTACGAGCAGTACTTC. This encodes CASSMGTGVYEQYF.